This paragraph covers one T cell receptor (beta chain) sequence. Its antigen is not identified. The sample comes from a study of shared clonotypes between healthy human individuals. Study background: Each donor contributed plates that comprised three CD4 naive, three CD4 memory, two CD8 naive and one CD8 memory.

Clones were sequenced by immunoSEQ multiplex PCR, and TCRdb holds only the in-frame ones, with some missing. This sample has over a million clones, with roughly 97% found just once. Those who donated were healthy HIV-negative adults, with no recent acute infections or vaccinations reported. The split of CD4+ cells yielded CD45RA+ naive and CD45RA-negative memory subsets. Study-wide results and limits: Naive subsets generally exceeded memory subsets in estimated richness.

The CDR3 loop spans 13 amino acids. Per the germline V gene, CDR1 is ENHRY and CDR2 is SYGVKD. Trimming removed 4 bases at V and 3 bases at J, with 9 bases between. This chain uses TRBV10-3 with TRBJ1-1, with D uncertain. The source material was naive CD4+ T cells sorted from blood. As for subset: CD45RA+ positively selected. This TCR derives from a man aged 30-40 years in good health. CDR3 in DNA: TGTGCCATCAGTGGGCGCGGGGACACTGAAGCTTTCTTT. Translating gives CAISGRGDTEAFF.